Listed below are T cell receptor beta chains from one sample, sequenced in a study of OX40 agonist ivuxolimab in advanced cancers. TCRdb keeps only in-frame clones here, not all; method: immunoSEQ multiplex PCR. The data hold about 25,000 clones, with 78% observed a single time. Sequences were derived from CD4+ or CD8+ T cells sorted from blood, sampled in a trial of the OX40 agonist ivuxolimab. These receptor sequences come from an adult with an advanced solid tumor such as melanoma, head and neck, liver or kidney cancer. Both conserved end residues are part of each CDR3. A D gene is named only where the DNA matches it firmly. Clone size appears in some rows only: once, few, many, or a class for an expanded clone.

V gene,clone size,J gene,D gene,CDR3 DNA,CDR3 protein
TRBV7-9,few,TRBJ2-1,.,TGTGCCAGCAGCAATCTAGTTTCCTACAATGAGCAGTTCTTC,CASSNLVSYNEQFF
TRBV19,.,TRBJ1-6,.,TGTGCCAGTAGCACGGCCTTAGGATCACCCCTCCACTTT,CASSTALGSPLHF
TRBV28,.,TRBJ2-1,.,TGTGCCAGCAGTTCCCCGGGACTGGCGAATGAGCAGTTCTTC,CASSSPGLANEQFF
TRBV6-5,.,TRBJ2-7,.,TGTGCCAGCAGCACGGGACACTACGAGCAGTACTTC,CASSTGHYEQYF
TRBV27,.,TRBJ2-6,TRBD1,TGTGCCAGCAGGGGTATAGACAGGGGGCGTGGGGCCAACGTCCTGACTTTC,CASRGIDRGRGANVLTF
TRBV7-2,.,TRBJ2-7,.,TGTGCCAGCAGCCCGGGTGTCGGATACTACGAGCAGTACTTC,CASSPGVGYYEQYF
TRBV15,once,TRBJ2-1,.,TGTGCCACCAGGGGGGGAAGGGCCTCTACATATGAGCAGTTCTTC,CATRGGRASTYEQFF
TRBV5-1,.,TRBJ1-1,TRBD1,TGCGCCAGCAGCGCCCGGACAGGAAACACTGAAGCTTTCTTT,CASSARTGNTEAFF
TRBV18,.,TRBJ2-2,.,TGTGCCAGCTCACCGACGGACGAAGGGTGGACCGGGGAGCTGTTTTTT,CASSPTDEGWTGELFF
TRBV7-9,.,TRBJ1-1,TRBD1,TGTGCCAGCAGCCCGGACAGGGGAGTGTTCACTGAAGCTTTCTTT,CASSPDRGVFTEAFF
TRBV4-3,medium-sized,TRBJ1-3,.,TGCGCCAGCAGCCAAGAACGGGGCGAGGGGGGAAACACCATATATTTT,CASSQERGEGGNTIYF
TRBV30,.,TRBJ2-1,TRBD2,TGTGCCTGGAGGCGACCTGGGCTAGCGGGTGAGCAGTTCTTC,CAWRRPGLAGEQFF
TRBV6-6,.,TRBJ2-7,.,TGTGCCAGCAGTTATTTGGGGGGGCTCCCCTACGAGCAGTACTTC,CASSYLGGLPYEQYF
TRBV7-3,few,TRBJ1-1,TRBD1,TGTGCCAGCAGCCCGGACAGGGGGTACACTGAAGCTTTCTTT,CASSPDRGYTEAFF
TRBV6-6,.,TRBJ1-4,.,TGTGCCAGCAGTTACTCGACCACAACTAATGAAAAACTGTTTTTT,CASSYSTTTNEKLFF
TRBV2,.,TRBJ1-5,.,TGTGCCAGCAGTGAAGGTCGCACGGCGGGCGGGCCCCAGCATTTT,CASSEGRTAGGPQHF
TRBV6-6,medium-sized,TRBJ2-5,.,TGTGCCAGCAGTCGTCGACAGGGAGGGGAGACCCAGTACTTC,CASSRRQGGETQYF
TRBV18,.,TRBJ1-1,TRBD1,TGTGCCAGCTCACCCTGGGACAGGGGGCAAACTGAAGCTTTCTTT,CASSPWDRGQTEAFF
TRBV28,.,TRBJ2-6,.,TGTGCCAGCAGTTTACACTCTGGGGCCAACGTCCTGACTTTC,CASSLHSGANVLTF
TRBV6-5,.,TRBJ1-2,TRBD1,TGTGCCAGCAGGAAGGGGGCAGGAAACTATGGCTACACCTTC,CASRKGAGNYGYTF
TRBV18,.,TRBJ2-7,.,TGTGCCAGCTCACCATCCCCAGGGGGGAGCGAGCAGTACTTC,CASSPSPGGSEQYF
TRBV5-8,.,TRBJ2-3,.,TGTGCCAGCAGCTTAGAAGCCTCAGATACGCAGTATTTT,CASSLEASDTQYF
TRBV6-4,.,TRBJ2-7,.,TGTGCCAGCAGTGACTCGAGTCGGCAGGGTCCCTACGAGCAGTACTTC,CASSDSSRQGPYEQYF
TRBV28,once,TRBJ2-5,.,TGTGCCAGCAGCACCCCCGGGACCGCGCAAGAGACCCAGTACTTC,CASSTPGTAQETQYF
TRBV7-3,.,TRBJ2-1,.,TGTGCCAGCAGCCCCCAGGGCGGTGCTTCCTACAATGAGCAGTTCTTC,CASSPQGGASYNEQFF
TRBV27,.,TRBJ2-6,TRBD1,TGTGCCAGCACCCTACAGGGGGCTCACCTTAGCTCTGGGGCCAACGTCCTGACTTTC,CASTLQGAHLSSGANVLTF
TRBV28,.,TRBJ1-2,TRBD1,TGTGCCAGCAGCCAATACCGGACAGGGGGGGCCTATGGCTACACCTTC,CASSQYRTGGAYGYTF
TRBV4-2,.,TRBJ1-1,TRBD1,TGTGCCAGCAGCCGAGGGGGGATTGGGACAGTCGGTGAAGCTTTCTTT,CASSRGGIGTVGEAFF
TRBV11-3,.,TRBJ2-7,TRBD1,TGTGCCAGCAGCTTAGGGGGGACAGGGGGCTACGAGCAGTACTTC,CASSLGGTGGYEQYF
TRBV21-1,.,TRBJ1-2,.,TGTGCCAGCGCTCAGACAGGCGGTTATACTAACTATGGCTACACCTTC,CASAQTGGYTNYGYTF
TRBV10-3,.,TRBJ2-1,TRBD1,TGTGCCATCAGTCCGGGACAGGGGAATAAACAAGATTACGGTGAGCAGTTCTTC,CAISPGQGNKQDYGEQFF
TRBV19,.,TRBJ2-2,TRBD2,TGTGCCAGTAGTATTATACTAGCGGGATCCGGGGAGCTGTTTTTT,CASSIILAGSGELFF
TRBV5-4,.,TRBJ2-4,.,TGTGCCAGCAGCTTTATGACGTCAGGCAAAAACATTCAGTACTTC,CASSFMTSGKNIQYF
TRBV4-2,.,TRBJ2-3,TRBD2,TGTGCCAGCAGCCAAGGAATAGCGGGGGGGCCGGATACGCAGTATTTT,CASSQGIAGGPDTQYF
TRBV11-2,once,TRBJ2-5,.,TGTGCCAGCACAACAGCAGCGCAAGAGACCCAGTACTTC,CASTTAAQETQYF
TRBV13,.,TRBJ1-2,.,TGTGCCAGCAGCTTATATCGACAGTTCTATGGCTACACCTTC,CASSLYRQFYGYTF
TRBV7-2,.,TRBJ2-7,TRBD1,TGTGCCAGCAGCCAGACAGGGCACCACGAGCAGTACTTC,CASSQTGHHEQYF